This is a list of T cell receptor beta chains from one sample in a study of a mutant IDH1 vaccine in newly diagnosed glioma. The antigens of these receptors remain unknown. Measured with immunoSEQ multiplex PCR; TCRdb has only the in-frame clones, and not every one. This repertoire shows roughly 130,000 clones, just under 80% found once; its top ten account for around 5.5%. This specimen consisted of PBMCs, obtained from a glioma patient whose treatment included an IDH1 peptide vaccine. The origin of the receptors is a man aged 40-49 years with glioma. CDR3s include the opening cysteine and the closing phenylalanine or tryptophan. A D gene is named only where the DNA matches it firmly. Rows give clone size only sometimes, using once, few, many, or a class for an expanded clone.

len	d_gene	j_gene	v_gene	abundance	CDR3nt	CDR3aa
13	-	TRBJ1-5	TRBV6-4	few	TGTGCCAGCAGTGACGGGGAAAGTCAGCCCCAGCATTTT	CASSDGESQPQHF
17	TRBD2	TRBJ2-5	TRBV14	-	TGTGCCAGCAGCCCCCTAGGACTAGCGGGGATCCAAGAGACCCAGTACTTC	CASSPLGLAGIQETQYF
14	-	TRBJ2-1	TRBV19	-	TGTGCCAGTAGTATACGTCTAGTGGGAAATGAGCAGTTCTTC	CASSIRLVGNEQFF
15	-	TRBJ2-2	TRBV5-1	few	TGCGCCAGCAGCTTGGGAGGACAGAGCACCGGGGAGCTGTTTTTT	CASSLGGQSTGELFF
11	TRBD1	TRBJ1-2	TRBV6-4	-	TGTGCCTTGAGGGGGCTCTATGGCTACACCTTC	CALRGLYGYTF
16	TRBD2	TRBJ2-5	TRBV5-1	-	TGCGCCAGCAGCTTGAGGGTAGCGGGTATGCAAGAGACCCAGTACTTC	CASSLRVAGMQETQYF
16	-	TRBJ1-5	TRBV4-2	-	TGTGCCAGCAGCCAAGATCTGGGGCAGGGTGAACAGCCCCAGCATTTT	CASSQDLGQGEQPQHF
13	-	TRBJ2-5	TRBV7-9	few	TGTGCCAGCAGCTTAGCGCGGTCCGAGACCCAGTACTTC	CASSLARSETQYF
18	TRBD2	TRBJ2-3	TRBV5-4	once	TGCGCCAGCAGCCAAGCCGCGCGGGGGACTAGCGGGGCAGATACGCAGTATTTT	CASSQAARGTSGADTQYF
16	-	TRBJ2-7	TRBV4-1	-	TGCGCCAGCAGCCATTACCCGGGCGGCGCCCCCTACGAGCAGTACTTC	CASSHYPGGAPYEQYF
15	TRBD1	TRBJ1-2	TRBV27	-	TGTGCCAGCAGTTTAACGACAGGGGGCGGCTATGGCTACACCTTC	CASSLTTGGGYGYTF
15	TRBD1	TRBJ2-7	TRBV4-1	-	TGCGCCAGCAGCCAAGATGGACAGGGATTCTACGAGCAGTACTTC	CASSQDGQGFYEQYF
11	TRBD1	TRBJ2-7	TRBV29-1	once	TGCAGCGTTGGACAGGGAAAGGAGCAGTACTTC	CSVGQGKEQYF
18	-	TRBJ2-1	TRBV7-9	-	TGTGCCAGCAGCCCCCGAGAAAGATGGAGGGGGTCCTACAATGAGCAGTTCTTC	CASSPRERWRGSYNEQFF
13	-	TRBJ2-7	TRBV28	-	TGTGCCACCGGAGGGGGAGCAACCTACGAGCAGTACTTC	CATGGGATYEQYF
15	TRBD2	TRBJ2-7	TRBV27	-	TGTGCCAGCAGTTTTGCGGGACTACTCCTTAGAGAGCAGTACTTC	CASSFAGLLLREQYF
17	-	TRBJ1-5	TRBV7-9	once	TGTGCCAGCAGCCGGGAAGGGGATTGGGATATAGATCAGCCCCAGCATTTT	CASSREGDWDIDQPQHF
17	-	TRBJ2-4	TRBV14	once	TGTGCCAGCAGCCAAGAGATCAGGGGGGGAGCCAAAAACATTCAGTACTTC	CASSQEIRGGAKNIQYF
14	-	TRBJ2-7	TRBV14	-	TGTGCCAGCAGCCAAGGGTCGCTCACCTACGAGCAGTACTTC	CASSQGSLTYEQYF
15	TRBD1	TRBJ1-2	TRBV7-9	-	TGTGCCAGCAGCTTAGCTAGGGGGCGGATCTATGGCTACACCTTC	CASSLARGRIYGYTF
12	-	TRBJ2-1	TRBV2	few	TGTGCCAGCCGCCGCGGGACGAATGAGCAGTTCTTC	CASRRGTNEQFF
13	-	TRBJ2-2	TRBV13	-	TGTGCCAGCAGCTTAGATCATACCGGGGAGCTGTTTTTT	CASSLDHTGELFF
11	-	TRBJ1-1	TRBV30	few	TGTGCCTGGAGTCGGGACACTGAAGCTTTCTTT	CAWSRDTEAFF
14	-	TRBJ2-7	TRBV7-9	once	TGTGCCAGCAGCTTAGGGGACCTAGGCCACGAGCAGTACTTC	CASSLGDLGHEQYF
18	-	TRBJ2-1	TRBV18	-	TGTGCCAGCTCACCGATACAGAGCGGGTGGAGCTCCTACAATGAGCAGTTCTTC	CASSPIQSGWSSYNEQFF
13	TRBD1	TRBJ1-6	TRBV15	-	TGTGCCACCAGCCGACAGGGCGTCGCACCCCTCCACTTT	CATSRQGVAPLHF
16	TRBD1	TRBJ2-2	TRBV9	-	TGTGCCAGCAGCGTTGACAGGGGTCAGAACACCGGGGAGCTGTTTTTT	CASSVDRGQNTGELFF
12	-	TRBJ2-7	TRBV14	once	TGTGCCAGCAGCCTTGGAGGGGTCGAGCAGTACTTC	CASSLGGVEQYF
19	TRBD2	TRBJ2-1	TRBV27	-	TGTGCCAGCAGTCCGCGACTAGCGGGGGGGCCATTCTTTAACAATGAGCAGTTCTTC	CASSPRLAGGPFFNNEQFF
14	-	TRBJ1-4	TRBV6-1	few	TGTGCCAGCGGCTCCAGGTCTCTTAATGAAAAACTGTTTTTT	CASGSRSLNEKLFF
15	TRBD2	TRBJ2-2	TRBV6-1	-	TGTGCCAGCAGTCTGGACGGGGGGGTACCCGGGGAGCTGTTTTTT	CASSLDGGVPGELFF
14	-	TRBJ2-7	TRBV4-3	-	TGCGCCAGCAGCCCTCAAGGGGGGGCCTACGGGCAGTACTTC	CASSPQGGAYGQYF
12	-	TRBJ2-1	TRBV29-1	-	TGCAGCGTTGTCCAGGGCTACAATGAGCAGTTCTTC	CSVVQGYNEQFF
12	-	TRBJ2-7	TRBV5-6	-	TGTGCCAGCAGCTTGGTTTCCTACGAGCAGTACTTC	CASSLVSYEQYF
13	-	TRBJ1-1	TRBV30	-	TGTGCCTTAAATTCGCAAATGAACACTGAAGCTTTCTTT	CALNSQMNTEAFF
14	-	TRBJ2-5	TRBV5-1	-	TGCGCCAGCAGCTTCGGGGGCCGGGGAGAGACCCAGTACTTC	CASSFGGRGETQYF
14	TRBD2	TRBJ2-5	TRBV9	many	TGTGCCAGCAACTCTCTAGCGGGAGGTGAGACCCAGTACTTC	CASNSLAGGETQYF
19	TRBD2	TRBJ2-4	TRBV11-2	-	TGTGCCAGCAGCTTCGGGACTAGCGGGGCTTATCGAGGGGAAAACATTCAGTACTTC	CASSFGTSGAYRGENIQYF
15	-	TRBJ2-5	TRBV15	-	TGTGCCACCAGCAGAGATAATTCCCGGGTAGAGACCCAGTACTTC	CATSRDNSRVETQYF
12	-	TRBJ2-7	TRBV29-1	-	TGCAGCGTTGGCCGGAATTCTTACGAGCAGTACTTC	CSVGRNSYEQYF
16	-	TRBJ2-3	TRBV6-6	-	TGTGCCAGCAGCACCCCCGACAGGGACTACACAGATACGCAGTATTTT	CASSTPDRDYTDTQYF
14	-	TRBJ1-1	TRBV11-2	-	TGTGCCAGCAGCTCTATCGGTCCGGGGACTGAAGCTTTCTTT	CASSSIGPGTEAFF
14	-	TRBJ2-7	TRBV11-2	-	TGTGCCAGCAGTCCCGGGAGAGGGAGTGTCGAGCAGTACTTC	CASSPGRGSVEQYF
14	-	TRBJ2-1	TRBV7-2	-	TGTGCCAGCAGCTTATTAGGGAGCTACAATGAGCAGTTCTTC	CASSLLGSYNEQFF
14	-	TRBJ1-1	TRBV4-3	few	TGCGCCAGCAGCCTGGGGGGTCCGAACACTGAAGCTTTCTTT	CASSLGGPNTEAFF
12	-	TRBJ2-2	TRBV19	once	TGTGCCGGAACCTCCTACACCGGGGAGCTGTTTTTT	CAGTSYTGELFF
14	-	TRBJ2-5	TRBV4-1	-	TGCGCCAGCAGCCAAGAGATACGGGGAGAGACCCAGTACTTC	CASSQEIRGETQYF
13	-	TRBJ1-1	TRBV11-3	-	TGTGCCAGCAGCTTCAGTGGAAACACTGAAGCTTTCTTT	CASSFSGNTEAFF
15	-	TRBJ1-2	TRBV28	-	TGTGCCAGCAGTTTGATAGGAAAAACTAACTATGGCTACACCTTC	CASSLIGKTNYGYTF
14	-	TRBJ2-5	TRBV11-2	few	TGTGCCAGCAAAAAGGAAGGGGGCGGGAAGACCCAGTACTTC	CASKKEGGGKTQYF